This TCR beta chain was sequenced during a study of blood T cell repertoires in COVID-19. The CDR3 extends over 13 amino acids. The V and J ends lost 5 bases and 3 bases respectively, with 8 bases between them. CDR1 and CDR2 from the germline V gene are MRHNA and SNTAGT. Only in-frame clones appear in the TCRdb table, and some are missing; sequencing was by immunoSEQ multiplex PCR. The profile shows roughly 400,000 clones, roughly 88% of them singletons. This clone showed up just once. Material for sequencing was PBMCs or T cells enriched from blood (not recorded which). This receptor was identified in a woman aged 18-35 years who had been exposed to COVID-19. The chain carries TRBV6-4 and TRBJ1-5, with D unresolved. For the CDR3, the DNA is TGTGCCAGCAGTTATGAACACAATCAGCCCCAGCATTTT. It yields the protein CASSYEHNQPQHF.